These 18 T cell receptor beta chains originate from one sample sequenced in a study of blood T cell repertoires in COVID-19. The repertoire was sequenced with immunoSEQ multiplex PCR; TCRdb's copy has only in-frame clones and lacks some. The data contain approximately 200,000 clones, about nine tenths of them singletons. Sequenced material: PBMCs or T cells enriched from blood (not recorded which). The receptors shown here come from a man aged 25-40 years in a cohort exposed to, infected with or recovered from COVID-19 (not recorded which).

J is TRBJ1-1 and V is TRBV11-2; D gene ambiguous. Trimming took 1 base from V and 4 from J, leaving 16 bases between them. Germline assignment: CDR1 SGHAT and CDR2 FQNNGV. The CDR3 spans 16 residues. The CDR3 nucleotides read TGTGCCAGCAGCTTAGGACGGGGAGGGTGGGCCACTGAAGCTTTCTTT. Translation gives CASSLGRGGWATEAFF.

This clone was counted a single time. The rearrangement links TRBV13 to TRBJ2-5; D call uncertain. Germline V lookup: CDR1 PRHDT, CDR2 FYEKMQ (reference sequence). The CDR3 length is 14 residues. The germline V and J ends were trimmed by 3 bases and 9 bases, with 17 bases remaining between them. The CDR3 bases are TGTGCCAGCAGCTTTGAAACGTTAGCCGCGGCCCAGTACTTC. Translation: CASSFETLAAAQYF.

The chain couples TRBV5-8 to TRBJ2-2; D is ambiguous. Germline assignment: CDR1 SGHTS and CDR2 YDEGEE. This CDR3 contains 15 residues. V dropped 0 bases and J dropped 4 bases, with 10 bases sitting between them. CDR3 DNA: TGTGCCAGCAGCTTGGTCCGTTCCCCCACCGGGGAGCTGTTTTTT. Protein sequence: CASSLVRSPTGELFF.

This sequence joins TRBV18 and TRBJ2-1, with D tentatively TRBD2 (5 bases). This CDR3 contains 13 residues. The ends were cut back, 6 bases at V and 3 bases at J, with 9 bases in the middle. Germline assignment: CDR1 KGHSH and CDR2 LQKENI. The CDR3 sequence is CASSTDFYNEQFF. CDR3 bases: TGTGCCAGCTCTACGGACTTCTACAATGAGCAGTTCTTC.

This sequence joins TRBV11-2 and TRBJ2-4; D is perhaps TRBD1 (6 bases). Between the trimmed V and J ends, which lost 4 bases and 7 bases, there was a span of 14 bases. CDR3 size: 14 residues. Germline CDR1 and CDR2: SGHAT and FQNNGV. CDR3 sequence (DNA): TGTGCCAGCAGCTCCTTTGGGCAGGGGAACATTCAGTACTTC. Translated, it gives CASSSFGQGNIQYF.

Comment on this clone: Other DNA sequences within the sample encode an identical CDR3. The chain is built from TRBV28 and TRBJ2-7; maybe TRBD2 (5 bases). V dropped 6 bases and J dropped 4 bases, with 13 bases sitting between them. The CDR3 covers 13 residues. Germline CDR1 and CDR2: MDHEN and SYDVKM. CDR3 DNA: TGTGCCAGCAGCCTACTGCCGGGATACGAGCAGTACTTC. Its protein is CASSLLPGYEQYF.

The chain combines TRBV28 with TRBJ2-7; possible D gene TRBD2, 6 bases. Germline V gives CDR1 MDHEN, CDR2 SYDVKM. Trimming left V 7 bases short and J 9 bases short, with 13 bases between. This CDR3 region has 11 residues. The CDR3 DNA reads TGTGCCAGCACCACGTCCGGGGGGCAGTACTTC. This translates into CASTTSGGQYF. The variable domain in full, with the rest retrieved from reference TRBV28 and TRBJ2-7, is DVKVTQSSRYLVKRTGEKVFLECVQDMDHENMFWYRQDPGLGLRLIYFSYDVKMKEKGDIPEGYSVSREKKERFSLILESASTNQTSMYLCASTTSGGQYFGPGTRLTVT.

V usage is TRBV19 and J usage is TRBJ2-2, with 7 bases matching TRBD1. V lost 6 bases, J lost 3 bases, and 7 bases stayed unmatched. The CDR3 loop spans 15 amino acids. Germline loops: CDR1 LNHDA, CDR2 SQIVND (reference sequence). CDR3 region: CASSPRDRYTGELFF. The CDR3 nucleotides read TGTGCCAGTAGCCCCAGGGACAGATACACCGGGGAGCTGTTTTTT.

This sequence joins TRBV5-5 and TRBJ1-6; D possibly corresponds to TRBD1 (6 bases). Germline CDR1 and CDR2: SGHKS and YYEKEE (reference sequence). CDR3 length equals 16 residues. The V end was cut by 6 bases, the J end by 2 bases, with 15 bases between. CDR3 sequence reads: CASTRTGRAYNSPLHF. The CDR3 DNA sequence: TGTGCCAGCACCAGAACAGGGAGGGCCTATAATTCACCCCTCCACTTT.

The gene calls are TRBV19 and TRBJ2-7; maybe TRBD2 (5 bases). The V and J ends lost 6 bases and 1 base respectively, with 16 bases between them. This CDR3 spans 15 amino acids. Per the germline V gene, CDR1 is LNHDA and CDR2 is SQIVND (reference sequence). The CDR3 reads CASRGPSGLSYEQYF. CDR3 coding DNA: TGTGCCAGTAGAGGCCCAAGCGGATTGTCCTACGAGCAGTACTTC.

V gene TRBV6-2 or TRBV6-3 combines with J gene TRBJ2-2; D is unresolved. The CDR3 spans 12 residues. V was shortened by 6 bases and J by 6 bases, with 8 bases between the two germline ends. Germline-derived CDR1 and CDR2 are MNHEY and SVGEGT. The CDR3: CASSIGAGELFF. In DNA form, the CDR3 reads TGTGCCAGCAGCATAGGAGCCGGGGAGCTGTTTTTT.

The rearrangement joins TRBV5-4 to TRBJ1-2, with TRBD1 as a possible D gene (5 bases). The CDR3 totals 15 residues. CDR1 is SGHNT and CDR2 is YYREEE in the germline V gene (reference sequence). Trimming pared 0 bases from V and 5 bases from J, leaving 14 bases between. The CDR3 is CASSLEGVEVYGYTF. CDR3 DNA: TGTGCCAGCAGCTTGGAAGGGGTCGAGGTTTATGGCTACACCTTC. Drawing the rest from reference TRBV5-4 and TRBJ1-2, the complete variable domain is ETGVTQSPTHLIKTRGQQVTLRCSSQSGHNTVSWYQQALGQGPQFIFQYYREEENGRGNFPPRFSGLQFPNYSSELNVNALELDDSALYLCASSLEGVEVYGYTFGSGTRLTVV.

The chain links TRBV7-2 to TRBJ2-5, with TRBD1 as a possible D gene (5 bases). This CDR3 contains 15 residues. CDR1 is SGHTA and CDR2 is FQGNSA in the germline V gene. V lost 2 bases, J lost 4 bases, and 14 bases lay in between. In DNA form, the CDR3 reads TGTGCCAGCAGCTTATGGGGCCAGCCGGGAGAGACCCAGTACTTC. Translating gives CASSLWGQPGETQYF. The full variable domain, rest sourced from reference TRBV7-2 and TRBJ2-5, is GAGVSQSPSNKVTEKGKDVELRCDPISGHTALYWYRQSLGQGLEFLIYFQGNSAPDKSGLPSDRFSAERTGGSVSTLTIQRTQQEDSAVYLCASSLWGQPGETQYFGPGTRLLVL.

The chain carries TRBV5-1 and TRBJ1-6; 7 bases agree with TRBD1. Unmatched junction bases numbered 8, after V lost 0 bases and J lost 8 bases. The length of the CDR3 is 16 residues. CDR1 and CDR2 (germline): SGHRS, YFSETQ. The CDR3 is CASSLAKGRGDSPLHF. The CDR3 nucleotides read TGCGCCAGCAGCTTGGCCAAAGGCAGGGGGGATTCACCCCTCCACTTT.

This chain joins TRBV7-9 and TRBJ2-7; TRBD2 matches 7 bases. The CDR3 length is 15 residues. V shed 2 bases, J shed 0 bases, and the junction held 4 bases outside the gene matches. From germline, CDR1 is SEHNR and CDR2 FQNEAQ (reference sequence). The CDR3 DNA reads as TGTGCCAGCAGCTTAATGGGGACTATCTCCTACGAGCAGTACTTC. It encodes CASSLMGTISYEQYF.

DNA for the CDR3: TGTGCCAGTAGTATCAGGCGAGCGGGGCCAGCTGAGCAGTACTTC. It encodes CASSIRRAGPAEQYF. V usage is TRBV19 and J usage is TRBJ2-7; 7 bases match TRBD2. V was clipped by 3 bases and J by 7 bases; unmatched bases: 12. This CDR3 has 15 amino acids. Germline V CDR1 and CDR2: LNHDA, SQIVND (reference sequence).

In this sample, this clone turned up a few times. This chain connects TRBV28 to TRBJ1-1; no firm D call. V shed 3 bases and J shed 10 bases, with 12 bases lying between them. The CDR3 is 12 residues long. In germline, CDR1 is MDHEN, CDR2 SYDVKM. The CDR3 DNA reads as TGTGCCAGCAGTTTGGGCCAGTTAGGAGCTTTCTTT. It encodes CASSLGQLGAFF.

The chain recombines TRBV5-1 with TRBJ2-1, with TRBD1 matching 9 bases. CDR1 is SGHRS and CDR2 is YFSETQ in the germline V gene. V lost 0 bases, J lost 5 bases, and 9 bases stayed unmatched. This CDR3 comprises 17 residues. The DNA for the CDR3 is TGCGCCAGCAGCTTGGAGAGGGGGACAGGGCGAAACAATGAGCAGTTCTTC. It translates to CASSLERGTGRNNEQFF.